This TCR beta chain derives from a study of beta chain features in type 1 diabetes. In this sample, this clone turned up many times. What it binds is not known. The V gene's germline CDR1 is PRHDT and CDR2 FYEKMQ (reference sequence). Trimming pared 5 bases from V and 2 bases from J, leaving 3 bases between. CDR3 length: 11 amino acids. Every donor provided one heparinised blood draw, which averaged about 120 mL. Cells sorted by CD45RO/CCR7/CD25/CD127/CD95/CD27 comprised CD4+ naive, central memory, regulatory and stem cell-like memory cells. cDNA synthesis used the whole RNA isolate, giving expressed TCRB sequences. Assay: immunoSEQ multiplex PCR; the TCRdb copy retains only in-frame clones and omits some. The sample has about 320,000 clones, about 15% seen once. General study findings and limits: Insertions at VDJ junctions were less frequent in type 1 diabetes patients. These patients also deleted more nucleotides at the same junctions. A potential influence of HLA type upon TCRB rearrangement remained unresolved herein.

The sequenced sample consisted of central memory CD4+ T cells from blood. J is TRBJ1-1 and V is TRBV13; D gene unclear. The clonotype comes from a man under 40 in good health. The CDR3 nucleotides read TGTGCCAGCAGCCACAACACTGAAGCTTTCTTT. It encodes CASSHNTEAFF.